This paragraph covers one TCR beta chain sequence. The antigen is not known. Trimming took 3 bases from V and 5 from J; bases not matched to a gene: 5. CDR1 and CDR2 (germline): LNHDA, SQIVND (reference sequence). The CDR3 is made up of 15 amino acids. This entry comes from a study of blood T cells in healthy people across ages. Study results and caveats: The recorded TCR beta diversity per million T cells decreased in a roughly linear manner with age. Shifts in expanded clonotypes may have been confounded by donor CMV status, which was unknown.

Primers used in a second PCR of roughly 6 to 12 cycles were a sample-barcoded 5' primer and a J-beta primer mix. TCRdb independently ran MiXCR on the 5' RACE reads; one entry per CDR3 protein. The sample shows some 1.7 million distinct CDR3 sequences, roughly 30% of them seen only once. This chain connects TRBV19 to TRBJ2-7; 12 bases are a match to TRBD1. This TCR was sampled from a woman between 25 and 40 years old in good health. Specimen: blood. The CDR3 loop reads CASSITGTGGNEQYF. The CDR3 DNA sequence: TGTGCCAGTAGTATCACCGGGACAGGGGGCAACGAGCAGTACTTC.